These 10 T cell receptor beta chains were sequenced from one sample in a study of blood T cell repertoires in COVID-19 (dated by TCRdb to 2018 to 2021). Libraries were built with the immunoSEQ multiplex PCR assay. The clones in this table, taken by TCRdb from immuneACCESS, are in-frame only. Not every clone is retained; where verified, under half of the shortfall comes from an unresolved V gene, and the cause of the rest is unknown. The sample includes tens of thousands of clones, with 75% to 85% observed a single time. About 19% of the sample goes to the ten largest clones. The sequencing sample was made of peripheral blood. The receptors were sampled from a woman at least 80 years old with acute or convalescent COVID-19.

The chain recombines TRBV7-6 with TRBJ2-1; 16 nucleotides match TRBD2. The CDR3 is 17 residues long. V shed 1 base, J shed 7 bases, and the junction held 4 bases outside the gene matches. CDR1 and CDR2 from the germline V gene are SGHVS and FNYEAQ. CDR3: CASSLGLGLAGGNEQFF. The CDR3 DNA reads TGTGCCAGCAGCTTAGGCCTGGGACTAGCGGGAGGGAATGAGCAGTTCTTC.

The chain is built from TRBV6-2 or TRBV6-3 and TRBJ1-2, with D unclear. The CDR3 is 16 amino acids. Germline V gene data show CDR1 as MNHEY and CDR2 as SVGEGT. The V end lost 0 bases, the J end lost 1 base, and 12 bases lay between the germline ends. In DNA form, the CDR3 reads TGTGCCAGCAGTTACTCGACTTCAGCGATTAACTATGGCTACACCTTC. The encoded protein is CASSYSTSAINYGYTF.

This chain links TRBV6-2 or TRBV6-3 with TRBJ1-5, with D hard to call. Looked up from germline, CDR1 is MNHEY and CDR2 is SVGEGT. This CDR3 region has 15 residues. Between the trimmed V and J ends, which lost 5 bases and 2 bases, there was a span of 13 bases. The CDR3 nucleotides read TGTGCCAGCAGTGCCGTGCGGGCGGGCAATCAGCCCCAGCATTTT. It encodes CASSAVRAGNQPQHF.

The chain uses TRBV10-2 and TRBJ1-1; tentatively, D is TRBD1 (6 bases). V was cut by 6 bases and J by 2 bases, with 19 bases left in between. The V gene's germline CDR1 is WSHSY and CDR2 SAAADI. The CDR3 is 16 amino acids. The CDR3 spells CASSGRGDKSNTEAFF. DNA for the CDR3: TGCGCCAGCAGCGGACGTGGGGACAAATCTAACACTGAAGCTTTCTTT.

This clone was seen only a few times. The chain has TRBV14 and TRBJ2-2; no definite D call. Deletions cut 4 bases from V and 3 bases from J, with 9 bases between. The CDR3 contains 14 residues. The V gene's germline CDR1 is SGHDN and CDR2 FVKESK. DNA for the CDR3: TGTGCCAGCAGCCGAGGAATCTACACCGGGGAGCTGTTTTTT. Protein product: CASSRGIYTGELFF.

The CDR3 sequence: CASSLVGAETQYF. The CDR3 DNA reads TGTGCCAGCAGCTTAGTGGGGGCAGAGACCCAGTACTTC. The chain is built from TRBV7-2 and TRBJ2-5; the D gene is possibly TRBD1 (6 bases). Trimming left V 1 base short and J 4 bases short, with 7 bases between. Germline V gene data show CDR1 as SGHTA and CDR2 as FQGNSA. CDR3 size: 13 residues.

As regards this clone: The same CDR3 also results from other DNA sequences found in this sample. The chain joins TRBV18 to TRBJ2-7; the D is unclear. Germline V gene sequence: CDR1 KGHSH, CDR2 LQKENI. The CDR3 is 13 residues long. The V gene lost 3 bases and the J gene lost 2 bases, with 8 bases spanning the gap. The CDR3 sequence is CASSPRQTYEQYF. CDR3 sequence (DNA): TGTGCCAGCTCACCGCGGCAGACCTACGAGCAGTACTTC. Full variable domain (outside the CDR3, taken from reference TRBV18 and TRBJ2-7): NAGVMQNPRHLVRRRGQEARLRCSPMKGHSHVYWYRQLPEEGLKFMVYLQKENIIDESGMPKERFSAEFPKEGPSILRIQQVVRGDSAAYFCASSPRQTYEQYFGPGTRLTVT.

This CDR3 is CASSYGTGGYTF. Written as DNA, the CDR3 is TGTGCCAGCAGTTACGGGACAGGGGGTTACACCTTC. The chain carries TRBV6-5 and TRBJ1-2; 11 nucleotides match TRBD1. The CDR3 has 12 residues. Germline lookup yields CDR1 MNHEY and CDR2 SVGAGI. The ends lost 2 bases at V and 11 bases at J; junction bases unmatched: 1.

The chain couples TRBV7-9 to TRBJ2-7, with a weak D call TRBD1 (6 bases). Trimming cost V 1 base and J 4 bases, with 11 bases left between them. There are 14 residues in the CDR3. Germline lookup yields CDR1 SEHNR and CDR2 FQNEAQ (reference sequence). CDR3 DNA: TGTGCCAGCAGCTTAGAAGGGGGTCGTTACGAGCAGTACTTC. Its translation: CASSLEGGRYEQYF.

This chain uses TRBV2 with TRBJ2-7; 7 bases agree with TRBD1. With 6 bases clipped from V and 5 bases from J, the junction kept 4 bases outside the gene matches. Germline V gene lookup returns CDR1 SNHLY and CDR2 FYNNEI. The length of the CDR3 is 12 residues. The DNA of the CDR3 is TGTGCCAGCAGACTACAGGGGAACGAGCAGTACTTC. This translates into CASRLQGNEQYF.